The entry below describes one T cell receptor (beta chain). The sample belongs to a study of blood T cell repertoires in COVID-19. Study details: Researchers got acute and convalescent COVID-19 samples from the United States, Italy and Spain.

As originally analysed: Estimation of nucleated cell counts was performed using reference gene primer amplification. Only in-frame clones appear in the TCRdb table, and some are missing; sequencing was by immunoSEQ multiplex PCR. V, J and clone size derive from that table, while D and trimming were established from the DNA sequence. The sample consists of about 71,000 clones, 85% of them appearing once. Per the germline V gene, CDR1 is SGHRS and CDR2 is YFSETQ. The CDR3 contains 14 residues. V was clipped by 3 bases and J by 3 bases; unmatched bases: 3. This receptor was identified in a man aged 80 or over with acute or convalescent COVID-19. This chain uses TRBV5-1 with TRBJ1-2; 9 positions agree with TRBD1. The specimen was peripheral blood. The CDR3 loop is CASSYDRGDYGYTF. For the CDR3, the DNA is TGCGCCAGCAGCTACGACAGGGGGGACTATGGCTACACCTTC.